The sequence of this T cell receptor (beta chain) was determined in a study of human T cells and chemical hapten exposure. On the study more broadly: In the approximately 25-week study, patients were dosed weekly with diphenylcyclopropenone on the scalp throughout. Upper back patch tests used 0.01% DPC, scored after 6 days.

The time point was: pre-sensitization, week 0. The treatment is: therapeutic diphenylcyclopropenone sensitization with weekly scalp DPC. Sample donors consisted of patients with alopecia, aged 18 to 70 years, who were suitable for DPC. MiXCR, applied by TCRdb to the RACE reads, yields one record per CDR3 protein. The data show roughly 380,000 distinct CDR3 sequences, 4% to 6% seen once. The V and J ends lost 9 bases and 6 bases, in that order; junction bases with no gene match: 14. Per the germline V gene, CDR1 is SNHLY and CDR2 is FYNNEI. The CDR3 consists of 14 residues. Sequences were derived from whole blood, sampled in connection with sensitization to the hapten diphenylcyclopropenone (DPC). The source of this sequence is a woman between 45 and 65 years old with alopecia areata. Some clones in this sample may be carry-over from other donors' samples. The chain links TRBV2 to TRBJ2-7, with 7 nucleotides matching TRBD2. CDR3 amino acids: CASRGDRTSVEQYF. The CDR3 DNA is TGTGCCAGTCGGGGGGATAGGACGTCCGTCGAGCAGTACTTC. Together with reference TRBV2 and TRBJ2-7, the CDR3 gives the full variable domain: EPEVTQTPSHQVTQMGQEVILRCVPISNHLYFYWYRQILGQKVEFLVSFYNNEISEKSEIFDDQFSVERPDGSNFTLKIRSTKLEDSAMYFCASRGDRTSVEQYFGPGTRLTVT.